The rows below give T cell receptor beta chains drawn from one sample of a study of T-cell memory formation after mild COVID-19. TCRdb ran MiXCR on the 5' RACE reads and lists one entry per CDR3 protein. This table holds about 7,400 distinct CDR3 sequences, 30% to 40% found once. Sequenced: PBMCs or a T cell subset sorted from them (not recorded which). These receptors were taken from an adult woman who had mild COVID-19 (a few samples of this study predate the infection). Cell type and time point are not known. The CDR3 runs from the conserved cysteine through the conserved F or W.

TRBV24-1	TRBJ2-5	CATDGGAQETQYF
TRBV20-1	TRBJ2-1	CSAPLQGQGAVYEQFF
TRBV13	TRBJ2-7	CASSLNRATYEQYF
TRBV27	TRBJ1-5	CASSFSADSNQPQHF
TRBV7-3	TRBJ2-3	CASSLSFSGTSPTDTQYF
TRBV7-2	TRBJ2-5	CASSAGHTGRETQYF
TRBV5-1	TRBJ2-1	CASSAGGDEQFF
TRBV5-1	TRBJ2-1	CASSSRESSYNEQFF
TRBV6-6	TRBJ2-1	CASNLPSGGYNEQFF
TRBV7-2	TRBJ2-7	CASSLTGLAEEGAYEQYF
TRBV12-3/TRBV12-4	TRBJ1-5	CASSQSIGQGRNF
TRBV29-1	TRBJ2-3	CSVGTDTQYF
TRBV5-6	TRBJ2-2	CASTLAGAGTGELFF
TRBV20-1	TRBJ1-2	CSARDEEKGDPIDGYTF
TRBV15	TRBJ2-3	CATSMRGTSTDTQYF
TRBV2	TRBJ2-3	CASSGTPWNTDTQYF
TRBV10-3	TRBJ2-1	CAISEPWTGLGQAHSYNEQFF
TRBV20-1	TRBJ2-3	CSAPDRGLDTQYF
TRBV5-1	TRBJ2-5	CASSLEGGETQYF
TRBV20-1	TRBJ2-7	CSAILVGRTYEQYF
TRBV12-3/TRBV12-4	TRBJ2-1	CASTHRDEQFF
TRBV6-5	TRBJ2-1	CASSYLMGRNNEQFF
TRBV7-3	TRBJ2-1	CASSLTGTTYNEQFF
TRBV19	TRBJ1-1	CASIDILDRGDTEAFF
TRBV19	TRBJ2-3	CASSIVGTSAHTQYF
TRBV19	TRBJ2-1	CASSTAGVLYSEQFF
TRBV4-1	TRBJ1-6	CASSQDVTDSSYNSPLHF
TRBV29-1	TRBJ2-3	CSVGQGTTDTQYF
TRBV5-1	TRBJ2-7	CASSPGQVYEQYF
TRBV9	TRBJ2-1	CASSSEGGGVYNEQFF
TRBV6-5	TRBJ2-1	CASSYGTSGSDEQFF
TRBV7-2	TRBJ2-7	CASSWTSYEQYF
TRBV6-6	TRBJ2-1	CASTRLIGTNNEQFF
TRBV7-2	TRBJ2-3	CASSVPGERDTQYF
TRBV9	TRBJ1-1	CASSLDSEAFF
TRBV29-1	TRBJ2-7	CSAGDRTSYEQYF
TRBV4-1	TRBJ1-4	CASSPGTGWGNEKLFF